This T cell receptor (beta chain) was observed in a study of response to subunit inactivated influenza vaccine. The study's findings and limits: The authors put forward the suggestion that each seasonal influenza vaccination may bring in only a limited number of new T cells.

This clonotype was seen repeatedly, ten times or more. Its antigen is still unknown. TCRdb independently ran MiXCR on the RT-PCR reads; one entry per CDR3 protein. The sample contains 500,000 to 600,000 distinct CDR3 sequences, approximately 10% of which appear only once. The sequence came from a man aged 45-65 years who received an inactivated influenza vaccine. The source was PBMCs from blood, collected on the day of vaccination.

DNA for the CDR3: TGTGCCAGCAGCTTAACTGGACAGGGGGGTTCAGAGACCCAGTACTTC. Protein product: CASSLTGQGGSETQYF. The rearrangement links TRBV7-2 to TRBJ2-5; 10 bases line up with TRBD1. V dropped 2 bases and J dropped 4; count of bases not matched to a gene: 7. CDR1 SGHTA and CDR2 FQGNSA come from the germline V gene. There are 16 residues in the CDR3.